This TCR beta chain stems from a study of blood T cells in healthy people across ages. This clonotype was found a few times. Antigen: not known. Primed by a sample-barcoded 5' primer and a J-beta primer mix, a second PCR proceeded for 7 to 11 cycles. TCRdb called the 5' RACE reads again in MiXCR, with one record for every CDR3 protein. The sample yields over 950,000 distinct CDR3 sequences, around two fifths seen once. Study-level results: Long-lived donors had more naive CD4+ cells and higher diversity than aged donors.

The CDR3 spans 17 residues. V shed 3 bases, J shed 2 bases, and the junction held 7 bases outside the gene matches. Germline CDR1 and CDR2: MNHEY and SMNVEV (reference sequence). The receptor was derived from a man between 18 and 29 years old in good health. The genes are TRBV27 and TRBJ2-1, with TRBD2 matching over 10 bases. The source material was blood. The DNA of the CDR3 is TGTGCCAGCAGTTTTGGGGCTAGCGGGGGAACCTACAATGAGCAGTTCTTC. Residues: CASSFGASGGTYNEQFF.